The 22 T cell receptor beta chains given below trace back to one sample, sequenced in a study of OX40 agonist ivuxolimab in advanced cancers. The protocol was immunoSEQ multiplex PCR, while the TCRdb copy is restricted to in-frame clones and leaves out a portion. The profile shows under 80,000 clones, about 93% of them singletons. Source: CD4+ or CD8+ T cells sorted from blood, taken in a trial of the OX40 agonist ivuxolimab. The receptors come from an adult with an advanced solid tumor such as melanoma, head and neck, liver or kidney cancer.

The chain employs TRBV28 and TRBJ2-1, with 7 nucleotides matching TRBD1. Germline V CDR1 and CDR2: MDHEN, SYDVKM. Unmatched junction bases numbered 11, after V lost 4 bases and J lost 5 bases. CDR3 length: 16 residues. CDR3 DNA: TGTGCCAGCAGTTCCAGACAGGGTAGAGGGGACAATGAGCAGTTCTTC. Encoded protein: CASSSRQGRGDNEQFF.

V gene TRBV9 combines with J gene TRBJ1-1; D gene unclear. This CDR3 contains 13 residues. The ends were cut back, 4 bases at V and 1 base at J, with 8 bases in the middle. The germline V gene encodes CDR1 SGDLS and CDR2 YYNGEE. This chain's CDR3 is CASSRGPNTEAFF. The CDR3 DNA is TGTGCCAGCAGCCGAGGACCGAACACTGAAGCTTTCTTT.

The rearrangement links TRBV6-5 to TRBJ1-1; D uncertain. The CDR3 contains 14 residues. With 4 bases removed from V and 5 bases from J, the gap between germline ends came to 14 bases. CDR1 MNHEY and CDR2 SVGAGI come from the germline V gene. This CDR3 is CASSFGVARTEAFF. For the CDR3, the DNA is TGTGCCAGCAGTTTTGGGGTGGCGCGGACTGAAGCTTTCTTT.

The chain employs TRBV29-1 and TRBJ1-1; 8 bases are shared with TRBD1. Germline trimming cut 6 bases from V and 3 bases from J; bases unmatched to any gene: 3. CDR3 length: 12 amino acids. From germline, CDR1 is SQVTM and CDR2 ANQGSEA. The CDR3 region is CSVKTGDTEAFF. CDR3 nucleotides: TGCAGCGTCAAGACAGGGGACACTGAAGCTTTCTTT.

This clone was observed a single time. The V gene is TRBV10-2, the J gene TRBJ2-3, with TRBD2 matching over 10 bases. The V gene's germline CDR1 is WSHSY and CDR2 SAAADI. The CDR3 runs 19 residues. Losses at the gene ends were 3 bases for V and 1 base for J; bases not matched to a gene: 13. CDR3 bases: TGCGCCAGCAGTGATCCAGCGGGGGGGTTGGAAACGGGCACAGATACGCAGTATTTT. Translated, it gives CASSDPAGGLETGTDTQYF.

The chain has TRBV19 and TRBJ2-1, with TRBD2 identical over 15 bases. Trimming cost V 9 bases and J 7 bases; bases outside gene matches: 4. Germline assignment: CDR1 LNHDA and CDR2 SQIVND (reference sequence). The CDR3 spans 14 residues. The CDR3 coding sequence is TGTGCCAGCGGACTAGCGGGAGGGCCAAATGAGCAGTTCTTC. This gives the protein CASGLAGGPNEQFF.

The rearrangement uses TRBV4-3 and TRBJ2-7; TRBD2 aligns across 7 bases. The V and J ends lost 0 bases and 0 bases, in that order; junction bases with no gene match: 8. CDR1 LGHNA and CDR2 YSLEER come from the germline V gene. The CDR3 totals 17 residues. The chain's CDR3 is CASSQEASGANSYEQYF. The DNA of the CDR3 is TGCGCCAGCAGCCAAGAGGCAAGCGGGGCCAACTCCTACGAGCAGTACTTC.

V is TRBV7-2 and J is TRBJ1-1; 7 nucleotides line up with TRBD1. This CDR3 comprises 17 residues. The germline CDR1 and CDR2 sequences are SGHTA and FQGNSA. V trimming: 5 bases; J trimming: 1 base; junction bases outside the gene matches: 13. The CDR3 protein is CASSQHLTGVGNTEAFF. CDR3 DNA sequence: TGTGCCAGCAGCCAGCACCTAACAGGGGTTGGGAACACTGAAGCTTTCTTT.

This chain connects TRBV5-1 to TRBJ2-5; 9 bases align to TRBD1. The germline CDR1 and CDR2 sequences are SGHRS and YFSETQ. Losses at the gene ends were 5 bases for V and 5 bases for J; bases not matched to a gene: 13. The CDR3 runs to 16 residues. In DNA, the CDR3 is TGCGCCAGCAGTTTTACCGGGACAGGGAACGAGGAGACCCAGTACTTC. Encoded protein: CASSFTGTGNEETQYF.

This clone has only a few counts. This rearrangement joins TRBV7-2 to TRBJ2-2; D could derive from TRBD1 or TRBD2 (5 bases each). V was shortened by 4 bases and J by 4 bases, with 13 bases between the two germline ends. From germline, CDR1 is SGHTA and CDR2 FQGNSA. This CDR3 has 15 amino acids. CDR3 sequence (DNA): TGTGCCAGCAGCTCCTCGGGGCAGGGCACCGGGGAGCTGTTTTTT. Protein sequence: CASSSSGQGTGELFF.

The chain links TRBV5-4 to TRBJ2-1; 11 nucleotides match TRBD2. The CDR3 covers 14 residues. The germline gives CDR1 SGHNT, CDR2 YYREEE (reference sequence). Germline trimming cut 7 bases from V and 7 bases from J; bases unmatched to any gene: 7. CDR3 DNA sequence: TGTGCCAGCGCATTAGCGGGAGGGAGTAATGAGCAGTTCTTC. Its protein is CASALAGGSNEQFF.

In DNA form, the CDR3 reads TGTGCCAGCAGCGTAGACGGCGGGAGAGGCGAGCAGTACTTC. It is translated as CASSVDGGRGEQYF. V usage is TRBV9 and J usage is TRBJ2-7, with 7 bases aligning to TRBD2. The CDR3 spans 14 residues. CDR1 and CDR2 (germline): SGDLS, YYNGEE. After removal of 0 bases from V and 6 bases from J, the junction contained 6 bases not matched to a gene.

Note on this clone: One end of the junction is discordant with germline, which a read error may explain. This rearrangement joins TRBV6-5 to TRBJ1-2; a weak D match, TRBD1 (6 bases). CDR1 and CDR2 from the germline V gene are MNHEY and SVGAGI. This CDR3 has 12 residues. The CDR3 nucleotides read TGTGCCAGCAGTCAACCCCGGGGGGGGCTCGCCTTC. Translation gives CASSQPRGGLAF.

The chain employs TRBV11-3 and TRBJ2-1; tentatively, D is TRBD2 (6 bases). Germline V gives CDR1 SGHNT, CDR2 YENEEA. The V end lost 5 bases, the J end lost 12 bases, and 17 bases lay between the germline ends. The CDR3 length is 13 residues. The CDR3 is CASSREATSRQFF. The CDR3 DNA sequence: TGTGCCAGCAGCCGAGAGGCCACTAGCAGGCAGTTCTTC.

This sequence joins TRBV18 and TRBJ2-3; possible D gene TRBD1, 5 bases. V was trimmed by 3 bases and J by 3 bases, leaving 7 bases between them. The germline gives CDR1 KGHSH, CDR2 LQKENI. The CDR3 runs 13 residues. CDR3: CASSPPGTDTQYF. CDR3 DNA: TGTGCCAGCTCACCTCCAGGGACAGATACGCAGTATTTT.

The rearrangement joins TRBV28 to TRBJ1-6; no firm D call. This CDR3 is built from 12 residues. V was clipped by 9 bases and J by 6 bases, with 9 bases between them. CDR1 is MDHEN, CDR2 SYDVKM, per germline. The CDR3 protein is CASFRGNSPLHF. The CDR3 coding sequence is TGTGCCAGTTTTCGGGGTAATTCACCCCTCCACTTT. The full variable domain, completed using reference TRBV28 and TRBJ1-6, is DVKVTQSSRYLVKRTGEKVFLECVQDMDHENMFWYRQDPGLGLRLIYFSYDVKMKEKGDIPEGYSVSREKKERFSLILESASTNQTSMYLCASFRGNSPLHFGNGTRLTVT.

The chain employs TRBV9 and TRBJ2-5; D may be TRBD1 (6 bases). Germline CDR1 and CDR2: SGDLS and YYNGEE. CDR3 length: 14 residues. Trimming removed 0 bases at V and 4 bases at J, with 10 bases between. DNA for the CDR3: TGTGCCAGCAGCGTAGATTGGGGGCGAGAGACCCAGTACTTC. It translates to CASSVDWGRETQYF.

The chain combines TRBV29-1 with TRBJ2-1, with 12 bases matching TRBD2. Trimming cost V 7 bases and J 5 bases; bases outside gene matches: 3. There are 13 residues in the CDR3. Looked up from germline, CDR1 is SQVTM and CDR2 is ANQGSEA. CDR3 bases: TGCAGCGCCGGACTAGCGGGGCACAATGAGCAGTTCTTC. Its translation is CSAGLAGHNEQFF.

The V gene is TRBV18, the J gene TRBJ1-1; D is ambiguous. CDR3 length: 15 residues. Trimming left V 0 bases short and J 3 bases short, with 11 bases between. CDR1 is KGHSH, CDR2 LQKENI, per germline. This CDR3 is CASSPPINRDTEAFF. Here the CDR3 DNA reads TGTGCCAGCTCACCACCGATCAACAGAGACACTGAAGCTTTCTTT.

V usage is TRBV27 and J usage is TRBJ2-3, with 12 bases fitting TRBD2. The CDR3 contains 16 residues. The V gene end was trimmed by 3 bases and the J gene end by 5 bases; junction bases not matched to a gene: 6. Germline-derived CDR1 and CDR2 are MNHEY and SMNVEV (reference sequence). As DNA, the CDR3 is TGTGCCAGCAGTTTTCTGACTAGCGGGAGAGGAGATACGCAGTATTTT. Amino acid sequence: CASSFLTSGRGDTQYF.

As for this clone: The same CDR3 arises from other DNA sequences in this sample as well. The chain couples TRBV7-9 to TRBJ2-7; no clear D. The CDR3 sequence is 12 residues long. Germline lookup yields CDR1 SEHNR and CDR2 FQNEAQ (reference sequence). V was clipped by 1 base and J by 3 bases, with 4 bases between them. In DNA form, the CDR3 reads TGTGCCAGCAGCTTAGTCAGCTACGAGCAGTACTTC. It encodes CASSLVSYEQYF.

The gene calls are TRBV9 and TRBJ2-1; 9 nucleotides line up with TRBD2. Germline V gene sequence: CDR1 SGDLS, CDR2 YYNGEE. V trimming: 4 bases; J trimming: 4 bases; junction bases outside the gene matches: 3. There are 14 residues in the CDR3. For the CDR3, the DNA is TGTGCCAGCAGCCTAGCGGGAAATTACAATGAGCAGTTCTTC. Protein sequence: CASSLAGNYNEQFF.